This paragraph reports one TCR beta chain. The target antigen is unknown. The sample comes from a study of T cell responses to AZD1222 COVID-19 vaccine. Findings and limits, study-wide: Researchers report vaccine-associated CD4 TCRs spanning spike, with dominance at 160-218 and 743-854.

Researchers grouped second doses given at about 4 or about 12 weeks into one pool. V was clipped by 0 bases and J by 4 bases, with 13 bases between them. The CDR3 sequence is 16 residues long. Only in-frame clones appear in the TCRdb table, and some are missing; sequencing was by immunoSEQ multiplex PCR. The sample has more than 75,000 clones, 83% seen once; the top ten hold 1.3%. The sample here was peripheral blood, taken 28 days after the second AZD1222 dose. The V and J genes are TRBV23-1 and TRBJ2-1; D possibly corresponds to TRBD2 (5 bases). TRBV23-1 is marked as an open reading frame, function uncertain. The source is an adult who received the AZD1222 COVID-19 vaccine. The CDR3 is CASSQSRERVYNEQFF. The CDR3 bases are TGCGCCAGCAGTCAATCCCGCGAGAGGGTTTACAATGAGCAGTTCTTC.